The 21 T cell receptor beta chains reported below all come from one sample, sequenced in a study of OX40 agonist ivuxolimab in advanced cancers. This table comes from immunoSEQ multiplex PCR, and its TCRdb copy is limited to in-frame clones, with some not included. The table lists roughly 75,000 clones, over 90% of them singletons. The sample here was CD4+ or CD8+ T cells sorted from blood, taken in a trial of the OX40 agonist ivuxolimab. These receptors were collected from an adult with an advanced solid tumor such as melanoma, head and neck, liver or kidney cancer.

The gene calls are TRBV5-1 and TRBJ1-1, with D possibly being TRBD1 (6 bases). The germline CDR1 and CDR2 sequences are SGHRS and YFSETQ. V gave up 3 bases and J gave up 2 bases, with 20 bases separating them. CDR3 length equals 17 residues. CDR3 in DNA: TGCGCCAGCAGCTGGGAACAGGGTTACGTTCCCAACACTGAAGCTTTCTTT. Protein sequence: CASSWEQGYVPNTEAFF.

The chain recombines TRBV10-2 with TRBJ1-1; D gene unclear. The germline V gene encodes CDR1 WSHSY and CDR2 SAAADI. V dropped 11 bases and J dropped 5 bases, with 15 bases sitting between them. This CDR3 is 12 amino acids long. For the CDR3, the DNA is TGCGCCTCCCGAATGGGGAATACTGAAGCTTTCTTT. It is translated as CASRMGNTEAFF.

The chain joins TRBV27 to TRBJ2-7; either TRBD1 or TRBD2 may fit D (5 bases each). V was clipped by 3 bases and J by 3 bases, with 12 bases between them. The CDR3 totals 14 residues. CDR1 MNHEY and CDR2 SMNVEV come from the germline V gene (reference sequence). The CDR3 DNA sequence: TGTGCCAGCAGTTTCTCTGGGGACGGCTACGAGCAGTACTTC. Protein sequence: CASSFSGDGYEQYF.

J is TRBJ1-3 and V is TRBV28; D remains ambiguous. Trimming removed 5 bases at V and 2 bases at J, with 16 bases between. In germline, CDR1 is MDHEN, CDR2 SYDVKM. The CDR3 loop spans 16 amino acids. CDR3 coding DNA: TGTGCCAGCAGTAGCGCCACTAGCGGCCCTGGAAACACCATATATTTT. Protein: CASSSATSGPGNTIYF. The whole variable domain, remainder taken from reference TRBV28 and TRBJ1-3, is DVKVTQSSRYLVKRTGEKVFLECVQDMDHENMFWYRQDPGLGLRLIYFSYDVKMKEKGDIPEGYSVSREKKERFSLILESASTNQTSMYLCASSSATSGPGNTIYFGEGSWLTVV.

The sample holds one count of this clone. The V and J genes are TRBV27 and TRBJ1-5, with D possibly matching TRBD1 (6 bases). The CDR3 runs to 16 residues. V was shortened by 5 bases and J by 0 bases, with 14 bases between the two germline ends. Germline lookup yields CDR1 MNHEY and CDR2 SMNVEV (reference sequence). In DNA, the CDR3 is TGTGCCAGCAGTCCCTACGCAGGGGATAGCAATCAGCCCCAGCATTTT. Its translation: CASSPYAGDSNQPQHF.

The rearrangement uses TRBV19 and TRBJ1-5, with 9 bases that match TRBD1. The trim removed 1 base at V and 7 bases at J, leaving 8 bases unmatched. The V gene's germline CDR1 is LNHDA and CDR2 SQIVND (reference sequence). This CDR3 contains 16 residues. This CDR3 reads CASSIGRTGAGQPQHF. CDR3 coding DNA: TGTGCCAGTAGTATAGGTAGGACAGGGGCAGGGCAGCCCCAGCATTTT.

The chain couples TRBV18 to TRBJ1-1; D is uncertain. The ends were cut back, 2 bases at V and 4 bases at J, with 11 bases in the middle. Per the germline V gene, CDR1 is KGHSH and CDR2 is LQKENI. This CDR3 region has 14 residues. CDR3 in amino acids: CASSPIGEGTEAFF. The CDR3 DNA reads TGTGCCAGCTCACCAATCGGGGAGGGCACTGAAGCTTTCTTT.

The chain carries TRBV7-6 and TRBJ2-7; 9 positions match TRBD1. CDR1 and CDR2 from the germline V gene are SGHVS and FNYEAQ. J gave up 2 bases and V 5 bases, and 4 bases lay outside the gene matches. The CDR3 sequence is 14 residues long. The CDR3 spells CASSEGTGPYEQYF. CDR3 nucleotides: TGTGCCAGCAGCGAAGGGACAGGGCCCTACGAGCAGTACTTC.

The chain couples TRBV27 to TRBJ2-7, with 7 bases lining up with TRBD1. This CDR3 spans 13 amino acids. V shed 6 bases, J shed 5 bases, and the junction held 7 bases outside the gene matches. Germline values: CDR1 MNHEY, CDR2 SMNVEV (reference sequence). The CDR3 DNA follows: TGTGCCAGCAGCGTAGGGGGCCGAGACGAGCAGTACTTC. Translating gives CASSVGGRDEQYF.

V gene TRBV6-1 combines with J gene TRBJ2-7; 8 nucleotides match TRBD1. V shed 5 bases and J 1 base; nucleotides not matched to a gene: 7. The CDR3 extends over 15 amino acids. Germline-derived CDR1 and CDR2 are MNHNS and SASEGT. This CDR3 is CASSNTYRGSYEQYF. The CDR3 DNA is TGTGCCAGCAGTAACACATACAGGGGGTCCTACGAGCAGTACTTC.

This chain uses TRBV5-1 with TRBJ2-1; tentatively, D is TRBD1 or TRBD2 (5 bases each). The germline gives CDR1 SGHRS, CDR2 YFSETQ. V was trimmed by 3 bases and J by 4 bases, leaving 8 bases between them. This CDR3 is 13 amino acids long. CDR3 sequence reads: CASSSGPYNEQFF. In DNA, the CDR3 is TGCGCCAGCAGCTCGGGACCTTACAATGAGCAGTTCTTC.

V gene TRBV6-1 combines with J gene TRBJ2-1; 7 positions match TRBD2. V was clipped by 0 bases and J by 7 bases; unmatched bases: 6. The CDR3 is 15 residues long. The V gene's germline CDR1 is MNHNS and CDR2 SASEGT. The CDR3 DNA sequence: TGTGCCAGCAGTGAAGCGGGAGGGAGCTATAATGAGCAGTTCTTC. Protein: CASSEAGGSYNEQFF.

The chain joins TRBV5-4 to TRBJ1-2, with D possibly matching TRBD1 (5 bases). This CDR3 has 13 residues. The germline V gene has CDR1 SGHNT and CDR2 YYREEE (reference sequence). The V end was cut by 0 bases, the J end by 8 bases, with 11 bases between. CDR3 protein: CASSLGQGSGYTF. The CDR3 DNA follows: TGTGCCAGCAGCTTGGGCCAGGGCTCCGGCTACACCTTC.

The rearrangement joins TRBV7-9 to TRBJ2-1; D is unresolved. V lost 1 base, J lost 5 bases, and 15 bases lay in between. There are 16 residues in the CDR3. The germline V gene has CDR1 SEHNR and CDR2 FQNEAQ (reference sequence). The DNA for the CDR3 is TGTGCCAGCAGCTTAGTTCCCCCTGGTCTGAACAATGAGCAGTTCTTC. Translating gives CASSLVPPGLNNEQFF.

The rearrangement links TRBV5-1 to TRBJ2-3; no clear D. Trimming shortened V by 0 bases and J by 0 bases, and 5 bases separated the two germline ends. The CDR3 extends over 14 amino acids. Per germline, CDR1 SGHRS and CDR2 YFSETQ. The CDR3 DNA sequence: TGCGCCAGCAGCTTGGAAACTAGCACAGATACGCAGTATTTT. Translating it yields CASSLETSTDTQYF.

The V call is TRBV19, the J call TRBJ1-5; TRBD1 might be the D (5 bases). Germline-derived CDR1 and CDR2 are LNHDA and SQIVND (reference sequence). The V end lost 5 bases, the J end lost 5 bases, and 25 bases lay between the germline ends. The CDR3 is made up of 18 amino acids. The CDR3 DNA reads as TGTGCCAGTAGTTTGTACCCCCGGGACCCCCGAAGAGATCAGCCCCAGCATTTT. It codes for CASSLYPRDPRRDQPQHF.

The gene calls are TRBV5-8 and TRBJ2-3; 7 bases are a match to TRBD1. V was clipped by 7 bases and J by 0 bases; unmatched bases: 11. Germline V gives CDR1 SGHTS, CDR2 YDEGEE. The CDR3 totals 16 residues. In DNA, the CDR3 is TGTGCCAGCTTGGCTGGGACAGTAACTAGCACAGATACGCAGTATTTT. Translating it yields CASLAGTVTSTDTQYF.

This clone showed up just once. This chain connects TRBV9 to TRBJ2-1; 12 positions match TRBD2. The trim removed 4 bases at V and 3 bases at J, leaving 5 bases unmatched. Germline V gene data show CDR1 as SGDLS and CDR2 as YYNGEE. The CDR3 is made up of 16 amino acids. CDR3 bases: TGTGCCAGCAGCTTCGGACTAGCGGGACACTACAATGAGCAGTTCTTC. Translated: CASSFGLAGHYNEQFF.

This clone appeared a few times. The sample has other DNA sequences that encode this CDR3 too. The rearrangement links TRBV27 to TRBJ2-6; D gene ambiguous. V was pared by 5 bases and J by 0 bases, with 11 bases between. This CDR3 comprises 16 residues. Germline CDR1 MNHEY, CDR2 SMNVEV (reference sequence). CDR3 sequence reads: CASSPLQTSGANVLTF. CDR3 sequence (DNA): TGTGCCAGCAGTCCGTTACAGACCTCTGGGGCCAACGTCCTGACTTTC.

The chain couples TRBV5-1 to TRBJ2-7, with D hard to call. Looked up from germline, CDR1 is SGHRS and CDR2 is YFSETQ. The germline V and J ends were trimmed by 0 bases and 4 bases, with 8 bases remaining between them. There are 13 residues in the CDR3. The CDR3 DNA sequence: TGCGCCAGCAGCTTGGAACTCGGTTACGAGCAGTACTTC. It specifies CASSLELGYEQYF.

The chain is built from TRBV29-1 and TRBJ2-5; TRBD2 matches 16 bases. CDR1 SQVTM and CDR2 ANQGSEA come from the germline V gene. J lost 5 bases, V lost 6 bases, and 15 bases had no gene match. CDR3 length equals 18 residues. The CDR3 DNA follows: TGCAGCGTCCTCCGGGGACTAGCGGGAGGGCCCGGAACTGAGACCCAGTACTTC. This translates into CSVLRGLAGGPGTETQYF.